This record covers a single TCR beta chain. The antigen is unknown. This sample was taken from a study of T cell repertoires in cytomegalovirus infection. In the study overall: Shared public TCR beta signatures pointed to both CMV infection and a matching HLA type.

Broader study findings: CMV-specific TCR beta clonotypes restricted by HLA-C were the ones dominating the ex vivo response. Identification of carriers of CMV plus the relevant HLA was achieved through cumulative public TCR beta family frequency.

The germline V gene has CDR1 LGHDT and CDR2 YNNKEL (reference sequence). The ends were cut back, 4 bases at V and 1 base at J, with 10 bases in the middle. The CDR3 runs 14 residues. TCRdb processed the reads anew with MiXCR; each CDR3 protein has one entry. The data show some 680,000 distinct CDR3 sequences, about 40% seen once. Source material: PBMCs. The chain joins TRBV3-1 to TRBJ2-5; D unclear. This TCR was sampled from a human donor in good health (CMV status not recorded). Some clones in this sample may be carry-over from other donors' samples. The CDR3 loop is CASSRGPLQETQYF. The CDR3 region has the DNA TGTGCCAGCAGCCGTGGTCCCCTCCAAGAGACCCAGTACTTC.